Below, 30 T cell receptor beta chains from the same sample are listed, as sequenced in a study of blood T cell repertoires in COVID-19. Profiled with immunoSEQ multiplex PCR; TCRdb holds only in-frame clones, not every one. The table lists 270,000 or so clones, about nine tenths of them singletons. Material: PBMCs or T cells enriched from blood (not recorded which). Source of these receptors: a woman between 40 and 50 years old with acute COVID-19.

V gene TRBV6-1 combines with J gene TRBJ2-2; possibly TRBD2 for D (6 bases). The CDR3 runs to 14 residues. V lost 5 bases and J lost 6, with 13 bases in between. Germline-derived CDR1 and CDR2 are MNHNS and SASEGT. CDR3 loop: CASSYRGDPGELFF. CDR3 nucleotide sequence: TGTGCCAGCAGTTATCGCGGGGACCCCGGGGAGCTGTTTTTT.

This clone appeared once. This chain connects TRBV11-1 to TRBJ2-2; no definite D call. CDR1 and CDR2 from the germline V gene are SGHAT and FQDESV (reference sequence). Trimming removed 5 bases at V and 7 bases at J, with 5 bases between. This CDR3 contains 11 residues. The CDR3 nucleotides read TGTGCCAGCAGCCCCCGCGGGGAGCTGTTTTTT. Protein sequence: CASSPRGELFF.

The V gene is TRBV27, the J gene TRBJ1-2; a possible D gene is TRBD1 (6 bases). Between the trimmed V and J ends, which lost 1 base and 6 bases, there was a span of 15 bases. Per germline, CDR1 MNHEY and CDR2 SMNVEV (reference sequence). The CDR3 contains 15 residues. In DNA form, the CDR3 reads TGTGCCAGCAGTTTATGGGGCAGGGGCATGGATGGCTACACCTTC. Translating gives CASSLWGRGMDGYTF.

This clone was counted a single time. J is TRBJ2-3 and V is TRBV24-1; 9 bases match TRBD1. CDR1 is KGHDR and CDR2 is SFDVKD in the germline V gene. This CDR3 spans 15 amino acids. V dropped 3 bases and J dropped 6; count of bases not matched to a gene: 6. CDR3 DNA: TGTGCCACCAGTGATCGACAGGGGGGCCGGGATACGCAGTATTTT. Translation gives CATSDRQGGRDTQYF.

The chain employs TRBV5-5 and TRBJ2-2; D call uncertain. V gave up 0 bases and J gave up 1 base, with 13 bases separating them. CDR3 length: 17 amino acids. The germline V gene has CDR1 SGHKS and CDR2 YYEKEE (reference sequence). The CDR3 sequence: CASSLGDEAKNTGELFF. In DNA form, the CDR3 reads TGTGCCAGCAGCTTGGGTGACGAGGCAAAGAACACCGGGGAGCTGTTTTTT.

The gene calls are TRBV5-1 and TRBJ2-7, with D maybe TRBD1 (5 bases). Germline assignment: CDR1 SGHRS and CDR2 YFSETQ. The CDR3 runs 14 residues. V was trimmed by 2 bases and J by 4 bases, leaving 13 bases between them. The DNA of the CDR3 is TGCGCCAGCAGCTTAAACACAGCAGGGTACGAGCAGTACTTC. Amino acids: CASSLNTAGYEQYF.

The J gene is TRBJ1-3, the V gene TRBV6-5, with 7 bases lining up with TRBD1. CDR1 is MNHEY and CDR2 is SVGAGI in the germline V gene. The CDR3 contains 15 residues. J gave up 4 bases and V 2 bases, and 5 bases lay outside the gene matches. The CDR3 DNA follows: TGTGCCAGCAGTTACCTACAGGGGCGAGGAAACACCATATATTTT. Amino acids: CASSYLQGRGNTIYF.

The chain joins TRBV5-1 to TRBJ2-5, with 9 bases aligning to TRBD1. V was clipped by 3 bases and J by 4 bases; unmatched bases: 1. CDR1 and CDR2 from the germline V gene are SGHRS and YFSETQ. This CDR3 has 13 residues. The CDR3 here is CASSSTGGETQYF. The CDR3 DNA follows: TGCGCCAGCAGCTCGACAGGGGGAGAGACCCAGTACTTC.

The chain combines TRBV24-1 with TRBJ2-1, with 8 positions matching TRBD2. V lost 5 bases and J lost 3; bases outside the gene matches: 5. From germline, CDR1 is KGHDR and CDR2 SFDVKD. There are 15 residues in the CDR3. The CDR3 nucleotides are TGTGCCACCAGTGTTTCCAGCGGGAGCTACAATGAGCAGTTCTTC. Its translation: CATSVSSGSYNEQFF.

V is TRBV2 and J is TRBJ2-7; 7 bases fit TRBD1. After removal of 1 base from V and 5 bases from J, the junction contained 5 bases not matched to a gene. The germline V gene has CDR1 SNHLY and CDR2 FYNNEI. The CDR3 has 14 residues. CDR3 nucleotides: TGTGCCAGCAGTGAAGAAAGGGGGCTTCACGAGCAGTACTTC. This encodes CASSEERGLHEQYF.

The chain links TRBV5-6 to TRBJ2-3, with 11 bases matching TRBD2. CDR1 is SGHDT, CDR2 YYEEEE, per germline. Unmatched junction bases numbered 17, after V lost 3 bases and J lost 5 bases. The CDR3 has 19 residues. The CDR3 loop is CASSSPSGSGGAMGDTQYF. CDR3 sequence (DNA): TGTGCCAGCAGCTCCCCTTCGGGTAGCGGGGGGGCCATGGGAGATACGCAGTATTTT.

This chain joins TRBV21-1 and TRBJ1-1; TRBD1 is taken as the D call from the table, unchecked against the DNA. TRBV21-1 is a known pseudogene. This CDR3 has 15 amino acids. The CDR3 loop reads CASSLWQGADTEAFF. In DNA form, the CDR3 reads TGTGCCAGCAGCCTCTGGCAGGGGGCTGACACTGAAGCTTTCTTT.

The CDR3 reads CASSKANTSGGNTDTQYF. CDR3 nucleotides: TGTGCCAGCAGCAAAGCCAATACTAGCGGGGGGAACACAGATACGCAGTATTTT. This chain links TRBV21-1 with TRBJ2-3; the listed D gene, TRBD2, was not tested against the DNA. TRBV21-1 is a pseudogene segment. This CDR3 spans 18 amino acids.

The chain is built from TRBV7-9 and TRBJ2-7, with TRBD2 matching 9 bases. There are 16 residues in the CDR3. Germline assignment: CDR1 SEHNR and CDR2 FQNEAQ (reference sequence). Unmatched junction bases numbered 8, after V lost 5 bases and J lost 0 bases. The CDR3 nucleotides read TGTGCCAGCAGCCCATGGACTAGCGCCAGCTCCTACGAGCAGTACTTC. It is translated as CASSPWTSASSYEQYF.

Here the CDR3 DNA reads TGTGCCAGCAGTTCTAGATCAGAGCAGTTCTTC. This sequence encodes CASSSRSEQFF. The rearrangement links TRBV28 to TRBJ2-1; the D is unclear. Germline V CDR1 and CDR2: MDHEN, SYDVKM. The CDR3 consists of 11 residues. The V end lost 4 bases, the J end lost 10 bases, and 8 bases lay between the germline ends.

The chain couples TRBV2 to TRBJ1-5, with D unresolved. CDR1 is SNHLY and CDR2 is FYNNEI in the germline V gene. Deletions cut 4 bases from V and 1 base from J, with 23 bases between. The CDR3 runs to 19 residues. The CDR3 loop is CASSVGRIWRVESNQPQHF. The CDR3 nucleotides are TGTGCCAGCAGTGTAGGGAGAATATGGAGGGTTGAGAGCAATCAGCCCCAGCATTTT. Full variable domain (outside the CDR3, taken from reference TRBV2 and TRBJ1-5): EPEVTQTPSHQVTQMGQEVILRCVPISNHLYFYWYRQILGQKVEFLVSFYNNEISEKSEIFDDQFSVERPDGSNFTLKIRSTKLEDSAMYFCASSVGRIWRVESNQPQHFGDGTRLSIL.

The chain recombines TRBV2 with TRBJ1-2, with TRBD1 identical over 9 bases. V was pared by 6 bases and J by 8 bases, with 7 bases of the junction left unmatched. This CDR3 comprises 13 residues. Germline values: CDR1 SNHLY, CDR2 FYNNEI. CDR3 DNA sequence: TGTGCCAGCAGCGGACAGGGGACGGTGGGCTACACCTTC. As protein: CASSGQGTVGYTF.

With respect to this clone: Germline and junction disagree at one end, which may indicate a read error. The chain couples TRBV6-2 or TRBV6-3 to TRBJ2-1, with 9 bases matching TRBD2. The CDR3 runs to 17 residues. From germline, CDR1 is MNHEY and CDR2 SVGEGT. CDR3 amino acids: CASSYSPLAGSFNEQFF. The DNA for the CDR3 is TGTGCCAGCAGTTACTCCCCTCTAGCGGGGTCCTTCAATGAGCAGTTCTTC.

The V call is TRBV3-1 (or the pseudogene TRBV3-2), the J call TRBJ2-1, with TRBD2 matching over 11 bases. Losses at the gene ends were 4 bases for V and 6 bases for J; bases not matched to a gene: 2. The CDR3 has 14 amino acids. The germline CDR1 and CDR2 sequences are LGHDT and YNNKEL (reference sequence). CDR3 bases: TGTGCCAGCAGCCTAGCGGGGGGGCCCAATGAGCAGTTCTTC. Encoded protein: CASSLAGGPNEQFF.

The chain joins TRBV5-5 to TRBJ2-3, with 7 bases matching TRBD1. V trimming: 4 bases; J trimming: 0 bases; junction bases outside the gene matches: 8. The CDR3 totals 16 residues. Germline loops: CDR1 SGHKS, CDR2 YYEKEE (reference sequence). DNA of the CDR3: TGTGCCAGCAGCAACCACAGGGGCAAAAGCACAGATACGCAGTATTTT. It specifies CASSNHRGKSTDTQYF.

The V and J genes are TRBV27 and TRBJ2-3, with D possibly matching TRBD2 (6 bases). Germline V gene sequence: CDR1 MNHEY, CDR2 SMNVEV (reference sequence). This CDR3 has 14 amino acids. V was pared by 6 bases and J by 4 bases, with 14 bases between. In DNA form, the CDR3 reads TGTGCCAGCAGACGGGAGTCAGGCGCAGATACGCAGTATTTT. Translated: CASRRESGADTQYF.

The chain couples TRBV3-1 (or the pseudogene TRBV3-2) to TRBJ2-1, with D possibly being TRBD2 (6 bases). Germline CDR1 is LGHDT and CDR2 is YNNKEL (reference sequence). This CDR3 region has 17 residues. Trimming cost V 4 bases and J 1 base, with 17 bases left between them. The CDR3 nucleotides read TGTGCCAGCAGCCCACAAGCGGGCAGTTCTTCCTACAATGAGCAGTTCTTC. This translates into CASSPQAGSSSYNEQFF.

The CDR3 nucleotides are TGTGCCAGTAGTATAGATAGGGGTTCCGAGCAGTACTTC. Translating gives CASSIDRGSEQYF. The genes are TRBV19 and TRBJ2-7, with TRBD1 as a possible D gene (5 bases). The germline CDR1 and CDR2 sequences are LNHDA and SQIVND (reference sequence). The length of the CDR3 is 13 residues. The V and J ends lost 0 bases and 6 bases respectively, with 9 bases between them.

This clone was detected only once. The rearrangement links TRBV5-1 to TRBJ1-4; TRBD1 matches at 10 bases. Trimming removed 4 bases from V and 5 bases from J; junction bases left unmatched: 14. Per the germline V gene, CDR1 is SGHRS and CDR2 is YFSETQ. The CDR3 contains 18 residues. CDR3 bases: TGCGCCAGCAGCAACAACCCCCGGGACAGGGGACCAAATGAAAAACTGTTTTTT. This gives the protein CASSNNPRDRGPNEKLFF.

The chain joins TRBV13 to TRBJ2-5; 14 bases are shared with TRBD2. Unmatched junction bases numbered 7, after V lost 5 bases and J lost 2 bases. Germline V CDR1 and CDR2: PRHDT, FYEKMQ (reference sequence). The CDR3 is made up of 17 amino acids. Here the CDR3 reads CASSGRLAGGKQETQYF. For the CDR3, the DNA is TGTGCCAGCAGCGGCCGACTAGCGGGGGGGAAGCAAGAGACCCAGTACTTC. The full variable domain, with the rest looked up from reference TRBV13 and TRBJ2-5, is AAGVIQSPRHLIKEKRETATLKCYPIPRHDTVYWYQQGPGQDPQFLISFYEKMQSDKGSIPDRFSAQQFSDYHSELNMSSLELGDSALYFCASSGRLAGGKQETQYFGPGTRLLVL.

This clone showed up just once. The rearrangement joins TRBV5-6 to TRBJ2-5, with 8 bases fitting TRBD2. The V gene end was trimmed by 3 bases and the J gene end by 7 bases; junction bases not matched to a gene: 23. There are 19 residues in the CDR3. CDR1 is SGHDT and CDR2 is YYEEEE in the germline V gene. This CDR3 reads CASSSLVSLRGAKGGTQYF. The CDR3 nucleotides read TGTGCCAGCAGCTCCCTGGTCTCCCTGCGGGGGGCGAAGGGAGGGACCCAGTACTTC.

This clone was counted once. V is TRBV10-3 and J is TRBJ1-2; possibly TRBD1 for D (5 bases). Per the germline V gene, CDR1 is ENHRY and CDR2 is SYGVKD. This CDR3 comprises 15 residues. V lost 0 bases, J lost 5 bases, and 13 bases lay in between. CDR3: CAISESQGSLYGYTF. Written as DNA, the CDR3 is TGTGCCATCAGTGAGTCTCAGGGTTCCCTTTATGGCTACACCTTC.

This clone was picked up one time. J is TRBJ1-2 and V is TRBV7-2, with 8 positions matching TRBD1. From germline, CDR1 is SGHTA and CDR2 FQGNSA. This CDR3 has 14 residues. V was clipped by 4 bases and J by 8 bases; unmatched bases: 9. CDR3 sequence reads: CASSSRTGNAGYTF. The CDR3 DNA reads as TGTGCCAGCAGCTCTCGGACAGGGAATGCGGGCTACACCTTC.

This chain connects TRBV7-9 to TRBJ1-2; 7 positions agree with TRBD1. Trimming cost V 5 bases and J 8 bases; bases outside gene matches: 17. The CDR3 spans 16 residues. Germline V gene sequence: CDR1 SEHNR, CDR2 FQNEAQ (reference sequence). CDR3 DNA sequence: TGTGCCAGCAGCCCCCGGACAGGCCGTCAATTGGGAGGCTACACCTTC. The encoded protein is CASSPRTGRQLGGYTF.

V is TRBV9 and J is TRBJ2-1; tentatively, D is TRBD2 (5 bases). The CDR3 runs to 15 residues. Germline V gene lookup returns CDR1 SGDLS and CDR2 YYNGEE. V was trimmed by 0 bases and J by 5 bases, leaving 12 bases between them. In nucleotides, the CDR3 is TGTGCCAGCAGCGTAGCTCCGGGGTCCCACAATGAGCAGTTCTTC. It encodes CASSVAPGSHNEQFF.